This T cell receptor (beta chain) was captured in a study of blood T cells in healthy people across ages. Germline CDR1 and CDR2: MGHRA and YSYEKL. V dropped 4 bases and J dropped 0 bases, with 15 bases sitting between them. CDR3 size: 17 residues. Study results and caveats: TCR beta diversity per million T cells fell roughly linearly with age. Estimated diversity, derived from one million T cells, was regarded as an underestimate. Both naive CD4+ cell counts and diversity were greater in long-lived donors than in aged donors.

Concerning this clonotype itself: Its specificity is unknown.

With a J-beta primer mix and a sample-barcoded 5' primer, a second PCR ran roughly 7 to 11 cycles. One entry per CDR3 protein, called by TCRdb with MiXCR from the 5' RACE reads. The table shows over a million distinct CDR3 sequences, with 40% to 50% occurring only once. Per sample, a minimum of 6.5 million PBMCs were isolated. Sequenced: blood. The V and J genes are TRBV4-1 and TRBJ1-4; D may be TRBD1 (6 bases). The sequence came from an older woman in good health. The CDR3 DNA is TGCGCCAGCAGCCCGACAGGCGGGCCTGCAACTAATGAAAAACTGTTTTTT. Amino acid sequence: CASSPTGGPATNEKLFF.